A single sample gave rise to the 20 T cell receptor beta chains below, sequenced in a study of blood T cells in healthy people across ages. Primers used in a second PCR of about 6 to 11 cycles were a sample-barcoded 5' primer and a J-beta primer mix. Using its own MiXCR run on the 5' RACE reads, TCRdb lists one record per CDR3 protein. The data hold about 1 million distinct CDR3 sequences, with under 45% observed a single time. Sequenced material: blood. The receptors originated from an older woman in good health.

The CDR3 sequence is CASSFSGIVGNEQFF. The CDR3 DNA sequence: TGTGCCAGCAGCTTTAGCGGGATAGTAGGCAATGAGCAGTTCTTC. V is TRBV7-6 and J is TRBJ2-1, with 8 bases matching TRBD2. In germline, CDR1 is SGHVS, CDR2 FNYEAQ. The CDR3 runs 15 residues. V trimming: 3 bases; J trimming: 6 bases; junction bases outside the gene matches: 7.

This clonotype has more than one count but fewer than ten. The CDR3 DNA follows: TGTGCCAGCAGTCAAACCGGACGGAATGAGCAGTTCTTC. Protein sequence: CASSQTGRNEQFF. This chain links TRBV7-7 with TRBJ2-1; no firm D call. The V gene's germline CDR1 is SSHAT and CDR2 FNYEAQ (reference sequence). The length of the CDR3 is 13 residues. Deletions cut 6 bases from V and 7 bases from J, with 13 bases between.

The chain links TRBV20-1 to TRBJ1-4; D remains ambiguous. CDR1 is DFQATT and CDR2 is SNEGSKA in the germline V gene (reference sequence). Between the trimmed V and J ends, which lost 5 bases and 8 bases, there was a span of 12 bases. CDR3 length: 12 amino acids. CDR3 sequence (DNA): TGCAGTGCTCAACCGGGTGACGAAAAACTGTTTTTT. Translated: CSAQPGDEKLFF.

The chain joins TRBV20-1 to TRBJ2-4, with a tentative D call TRBD1 (7 bases). Trimming removed 3 bases from V and 0 bases from J, with 15 bases in between. Germline CDR1 and CDR2: DFQATT and SNEGSKA (reference sequence). CDR3 length: 16 residues. Here the CDR3 DNA reads TGCAGTGCTAGTATGACTAGGGGGCTAGCCAAAAACATTCAGTACTTC. Amino acid sequence: CSASMTRGLAKNIQYF.

The rearrangement links TRBV20-1 to TRBJ2-1; D remains ambiguous. This CDR3 region has 13 residues. The ends were cut back, 0 bases at V and 8 bases at J, with 11 bases in the middle. Germline V gene data show CDR1 as DFQATT and CDR2 as SNEGSKA (reference sequence). The CDR3 DNA follows: TGCAGTGCTAGAGAGGTCTGGGCGGATGAGCAGTTCTTC. This translates into CSAREVWADEQFF.

V usage is TRBV20-1 and J usage is TRBJ2-1; the match to TRBD2 covers 9 bases. V lost 3 bases and J lost 2; bases outside the gene matches: 2. This CDR3 is 14 amino acids long. Germline V gene lookup returns CDR1 DFQATT and CDR2 SNEGSKA (reference sequence). The chain's CDR3 is CSASLAGTYNEQFF. Here the CDR3 DNA reads TGCAGTGCTAGCCTAGCGGGGACCTACAATGAGCAGTTCTTC.

This clonotype was found many times. V and J are TRBV3-1 and TRBJ2-1, with 11 bases lining up with TRBD2. Germline V gene data show CDR1 as LGHDT and CDR2 as YNNKEL (reference sequence). With 3 bases clipped from V and 2 bases from J, the junction kept 0 bases outside the gene matches. The CDR3 sequence is 15 residues long. CDR3 region: CASSQGLAAYNEQFF. CDR3 sequence (DNA): TGTGCCAGCAGCCAGGGACTAGCGGCCTACAATGAGCAGTTCTTC.

This chain joins TRBV20-1 and TRBJ2-7; D is tentatively TRBD1 or TRBD2 (7 bases each). Germline V lookup: CDR1 DFQATT, CDR2 SNEGSKA (reference sequence). V was cut by 6 bases and J by 4 bases, with 19 bases left in between. The CDR3 is 14 amino acids. This CDR3 is CSARGGTFRYEQYF. The CDR3 coding sequence is TGCAGTGCCAGGGGGGGGACGTTTCGGTACGAGCAGTACTTC.

This clonotype was found many times. This chain uses TRBV12-3 or TRBV12-4 with TRBJ2-7; 13 nucleotides line up with TRBD2. CDR3 length: 14 amino acids. V gave up 3 bases and J gave up 6 bases; unmatched junction bases: 2. The CDR3: CASSFRLAGGEQYF. DNA for the CDR3: TGTGCCAGCAGTTTCAGACTAGCGGGAGGCGAGCAGTACTTC.

This chain joins TRBV6-5 and TRBJ2-5, with 7 bases identical to TRBD2. With V trimmed by 6 bases and J by 1 base, 8 bases remained unmatched. This CDR3 region has 15 residues. Germline-derived CDR1 and CDR2 are MNHEY and SVGAGI. Here the CDR3 reads CASSVDPSGQETQYF. The CDR3 bases are TGTGCCAGCAGCGTCGACCCTAGCGGCCAAGAGACCCAGTACTTC.

This clonotype was seen repeatedly, ten times or more. The chain recombines TRBV7-9 with TRBJ2-7; D remains ambiguous. The CDR3 has 13 amino acids. Germline V gene data show CDR1 as SEHNR and CDR2 as FQNEAQ (reference sequence). The V end lost 5 bases, the J end lost 5 bases, and 13 bases lay between the germline ends. In nucleotides, the CDR3 is TGTGCCAGCAGCCCACGGACGCTAGACGAGCAGTACTTC. It codes for CASSPRTLDEQYF.

V gene TRBV6-6 combines with J gene TRBJ2-2; a possible D gene is TRBD1 (5 bases). The length of the CDR3 is 16 residues. The germline V and J ends were trimmed by 4 bases and 3 bases, with 15 bases remaining between them. CDR1 MNHNY and CDR2 SVGAGI come from the germline V gene (reference sequence). The CDR3 sequence: CASSSDRLGYTGELFF. CDR3 in DNA: TGTGCCAGCAGTTCTGACAGACTTGGGTACACCGGGGAGCTGTTTTTT.

The rearrangement uses TRBV29-1 and TRBJ2-7; D not resolved. Deletions cut 2 bases from V and 2 bases from J, with 7 bases between. CDR1 and CDR2 from the germline V gene are SQVTM and ANQGSEA. The CDR3 spans 12 residues. CDR3 nucleotide sequence: TGCAGCGTTGAATCGGTTACCTACGAGCAGTACTTC. It specifies CSVESVTYEQYF.

This chain uses TRBV7-9 with TRBJ1-2; no definite D call. Trimming took 5 bases from V and 5 from J, leaving 12 bases between them. This CDR3 region has 13 residues. From germline, CDR1 is SEHNR and CDR2 FQNEAQ (reference sequence). The CDR3 coding sequence is TGTGCCAGCAGCCCCAGCAGAGGTTATGGCTACACCTTC. It translates to CASSPSRGYGYTF.

This chain joins TRBV10-3 and TRBJ2-7, with D perhaps being TRBD1 or TRBD2 (5 bases each). The CDR3 has 14 amino acids. V gave up 6 bases and J gave up 2 bases, with 14 bases separating them. Germline lookup yields CDR1 ENHRY and CDR2 SYGVKD. CDR3 residues: CAIRDRDPAYEQYF. CDR3 DNA: TGTGCCATCAGGGACCGGGACCCGGCCTACGAGCAGTACTTC.

The table lists this clonotype with a few counts. The chain joins TRBV20-1 to TRBJ2-5; D is perhaps TRBD2 (5 bases). This CDR3 comprises 15 residues. Germline V gene lookup returns CDR1 DFQATT and CDR2 SNEGSKA (reference sequence). With 2 bases removed from V and 11 bases from J, the gap between germline ends came to 24 bases. CDR3 amino acids: CSARSIEARLREQYF. The CDR3 coding sequence is TGCAGTGCTAGAAGTATTGAAGCAAGACTTAGGGAGCAGTACTTC.

J is TRBJ2-5 and V is TRBV6-1; possibly TRBD1 for D (7 bases). Germline V lookup: CDR1 MNHNS, CDR2 SASEGT. This CDR3 comprises 14 residues. Trimming removed 6 bases from V and 4 bases from J, with 15 bases in between. CDR3 protein: CASRIQGGGETQYF. In DNA, the CDR3 is TGTGCCAGCAGAATTCAGGGGGGCGGAGAGACCCAGTACTTC.

The chain has TRBV5-1 and TRBJ2-5; 9 nucleotides align to TRBD1. The CDR3 is 15 amino acids. The V gene's germline CDR1 is SGHRS and CDR2 YFSETQ. J gave up 5 bases and V 1 base, and 6 bases lay outside the gene matches. The DNA of the CDR3 is TGCGCCAGCAGCTTGACAGGGGGCCATTTCGAGACCCAGTACTTC. Its translation: CASSLTGGHFETQYF.

The table lists this clonotype with a count of one. The rearrangement joins TRBV28 to TRBJ2-7; 7 nucleotides agree with TRBD1. The CDR3 loop spans 15 amino acids. V gave up 7 bases and J gave up 1 base; unmatched junction bases: 10. Germline V CDR1 and CDR2: MDHEN, SYDVKM. Here the CDR3 reads CASTPTGAPSYEQYF. The CDR3 DNA is TGTGCCAGCACCCCAACAGGGGCCCCATCCTACGAGCAGTACTTC.

This clonotype has more than one count but fewer than ten. This chain connects TRBV29-1 to TRBJ2-4, with 9 bases identical to TRBD1. The J call may be faulty, since TRBJ2-7 better matches the DNA end. The CDR3 runs to 13 residues. Germline CDR1 and CDR2: SQVTM and ANQGSEA. CDR3 bases: TGCAGCGTCGAGGGACAGGGCGTCTACGAGCAGTACTTC. Translated: CSVEGQGVYEQYF.